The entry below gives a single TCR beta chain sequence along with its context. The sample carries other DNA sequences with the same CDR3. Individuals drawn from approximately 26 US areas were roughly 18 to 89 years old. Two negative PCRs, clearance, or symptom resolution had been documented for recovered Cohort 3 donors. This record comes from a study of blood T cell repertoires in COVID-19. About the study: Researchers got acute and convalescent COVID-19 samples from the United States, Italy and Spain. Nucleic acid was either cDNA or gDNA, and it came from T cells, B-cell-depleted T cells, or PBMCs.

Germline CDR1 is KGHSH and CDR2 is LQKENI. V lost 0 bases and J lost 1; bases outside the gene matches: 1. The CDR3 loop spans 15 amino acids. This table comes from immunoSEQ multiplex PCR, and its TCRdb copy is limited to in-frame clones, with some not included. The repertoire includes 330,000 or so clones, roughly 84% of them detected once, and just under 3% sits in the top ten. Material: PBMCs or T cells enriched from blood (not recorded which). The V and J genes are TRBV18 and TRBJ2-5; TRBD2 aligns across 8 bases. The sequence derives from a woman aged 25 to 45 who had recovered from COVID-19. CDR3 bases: TGTGCCAGCTCACCACCAGGACTAGCCCAAGAGACCCAGTACTTC. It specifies CASSPPGLAQETQYF. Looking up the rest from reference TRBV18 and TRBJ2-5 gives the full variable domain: NAGVMQNPRHLVRRRGQEARLRCSPMKGHSHVYWYRQLPEEGLKFMVYLQKENIIDESGMPKERFSAEFPKEGPSILRIQQVVRGDSAAYFCASSPPGLAQETQYFGPGTRLLVL.